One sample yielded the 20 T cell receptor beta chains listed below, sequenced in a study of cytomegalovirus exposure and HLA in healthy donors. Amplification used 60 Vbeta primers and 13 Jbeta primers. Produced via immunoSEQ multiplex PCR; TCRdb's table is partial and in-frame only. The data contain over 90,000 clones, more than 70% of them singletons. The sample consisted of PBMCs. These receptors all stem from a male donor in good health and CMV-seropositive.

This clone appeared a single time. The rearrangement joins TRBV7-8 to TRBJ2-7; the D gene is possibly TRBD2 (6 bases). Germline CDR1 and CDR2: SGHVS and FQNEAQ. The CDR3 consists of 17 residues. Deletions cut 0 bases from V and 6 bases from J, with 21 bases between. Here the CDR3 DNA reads TGTGCCAGCAGCTTAGCGATAGGGACTCAGCAAGGGACCGAGCAGTACTTC. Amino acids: CASSLAIGTQQGTEQYF.

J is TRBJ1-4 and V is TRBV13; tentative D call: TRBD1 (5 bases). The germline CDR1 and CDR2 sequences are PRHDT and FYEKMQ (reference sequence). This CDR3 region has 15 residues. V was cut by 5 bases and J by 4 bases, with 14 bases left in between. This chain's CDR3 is CASSPRRGLNEKLFF. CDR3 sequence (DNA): TGTGCCAGCAGCCCCCGTAGGGGCCTTAATGAAAAACTGTTTTTT.

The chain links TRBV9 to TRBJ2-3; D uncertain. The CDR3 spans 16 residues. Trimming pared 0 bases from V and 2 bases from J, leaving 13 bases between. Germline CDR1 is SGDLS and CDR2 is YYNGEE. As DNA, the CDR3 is TGTGCCAGCAGCGTAGAGGCTAGGCTCTTCACAGATACGCAGTATTTT. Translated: CASSVEARLFTDTQYF.

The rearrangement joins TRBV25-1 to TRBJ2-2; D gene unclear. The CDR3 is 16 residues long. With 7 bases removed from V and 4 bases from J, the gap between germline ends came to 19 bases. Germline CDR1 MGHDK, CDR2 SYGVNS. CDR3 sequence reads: CASTPKQSSGTGELFF. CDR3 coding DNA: TGTGCCAGCACTCCAAAACAGTCATCCGGCACCGGGGAGCTGTTTTTT.

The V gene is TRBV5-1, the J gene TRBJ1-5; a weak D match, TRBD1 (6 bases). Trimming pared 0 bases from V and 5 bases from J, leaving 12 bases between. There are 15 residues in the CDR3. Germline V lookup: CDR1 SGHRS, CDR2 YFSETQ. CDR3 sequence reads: CASSLERGSDQPQHF. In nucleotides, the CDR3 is TGCGCCAGCAGCTTGGAGAGGGGGAGCGATCAGCCCCAGCATTTT.

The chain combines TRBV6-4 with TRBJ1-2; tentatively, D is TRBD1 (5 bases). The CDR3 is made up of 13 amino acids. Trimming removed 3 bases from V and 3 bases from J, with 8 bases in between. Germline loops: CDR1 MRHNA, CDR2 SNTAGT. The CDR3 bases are TGTGCCAGCAGTGAGGCAGGGCACTATGGCTACACCTTC. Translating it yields CASSEAGHYGYTF.

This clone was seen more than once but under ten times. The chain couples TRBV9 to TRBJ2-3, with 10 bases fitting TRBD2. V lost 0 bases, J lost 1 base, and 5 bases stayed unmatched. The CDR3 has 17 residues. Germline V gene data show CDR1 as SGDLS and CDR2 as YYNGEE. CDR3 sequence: CASSVAPGTSGTDTQYF. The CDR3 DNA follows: TGTGCCAGCAGCGTAGCTCCGGGGACTAGCGGCACAGATACGCAGTATTTT.

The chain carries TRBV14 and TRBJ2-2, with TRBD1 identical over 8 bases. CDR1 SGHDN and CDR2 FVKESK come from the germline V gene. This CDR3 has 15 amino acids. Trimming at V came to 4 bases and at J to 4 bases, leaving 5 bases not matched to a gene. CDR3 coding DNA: TGTGCCAGCAGCCCACAGGGGGTTCCCACCGGGGAGCTGTTTTTT. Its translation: CASSPQGVPTGELFF.

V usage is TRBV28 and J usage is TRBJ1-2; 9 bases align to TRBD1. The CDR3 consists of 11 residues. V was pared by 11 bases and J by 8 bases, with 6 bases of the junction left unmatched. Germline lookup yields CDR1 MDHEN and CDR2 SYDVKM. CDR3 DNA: TGTGCCGGACAGGGGTGGGACGGCTACACCTTC. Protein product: CAGQGWDGYTF.

The CDR3 here is CASSLQAGRGDQPQHF. The DNA for the CDR3 is TGTGCCAGCAGCTTACAGGCAGGGCGAGGCGATCAGCCCCAGCATTTT. The rearrangement links TRBV7-2 to TRBJ1-5; D is perhaps TRBD1 (5 bases). Germline V gene data show CDR1 as SGHTA and CDR2 as FQGNSA. This CDR3 is 16 amino acids long. V was clipped by 2 bases and J by 5 bases, with 16 bases between them.

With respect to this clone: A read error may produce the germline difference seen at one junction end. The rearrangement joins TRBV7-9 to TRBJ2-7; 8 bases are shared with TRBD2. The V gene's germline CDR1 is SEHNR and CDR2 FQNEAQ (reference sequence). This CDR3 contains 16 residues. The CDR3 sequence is CSSSLGGGRVSYEQYF. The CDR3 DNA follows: TGTTCCAGCAGCCTAGGCGGGGGGAGGGTGTCCTACGAGCAGTACTTC.

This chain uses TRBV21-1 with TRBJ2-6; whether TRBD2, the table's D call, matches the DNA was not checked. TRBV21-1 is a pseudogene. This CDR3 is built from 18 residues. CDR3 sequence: CASSRRTKGKSGANVLTF. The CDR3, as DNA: TGTGCCAGCAGCAGGAGGACCAAAGGAAAATCTGGGGCCAACGTCCTGACTTTC.

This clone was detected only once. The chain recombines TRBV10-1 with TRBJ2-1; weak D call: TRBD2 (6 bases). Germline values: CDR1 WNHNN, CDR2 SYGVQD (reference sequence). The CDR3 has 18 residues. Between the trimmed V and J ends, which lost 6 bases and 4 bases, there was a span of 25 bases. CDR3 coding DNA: TGCGCCAGCAGCCTCCCTATTCGGGAGCCCCTCTATTACAATGAGCAGTTCTTC. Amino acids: CASSLPIREPLYYNEQFF.

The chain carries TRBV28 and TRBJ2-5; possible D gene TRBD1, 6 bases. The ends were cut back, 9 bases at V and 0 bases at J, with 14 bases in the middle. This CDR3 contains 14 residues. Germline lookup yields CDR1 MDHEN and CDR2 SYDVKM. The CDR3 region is CASRDTGHQETQYF. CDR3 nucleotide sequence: TGTGCCAGTCGGGACACAGGGCACCAAGAGACCCAGTACTTC. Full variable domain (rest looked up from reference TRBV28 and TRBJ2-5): DVKVTQSSRYLVKRTGEKVFLECVQDMDHENMFWYRQDPGLGLRLIYFSYDVKMKEKGDIPEGYSVSREKKERFSLILESASTNQTSMYLCASRDTGHQETQYFGPGTRLLVL.

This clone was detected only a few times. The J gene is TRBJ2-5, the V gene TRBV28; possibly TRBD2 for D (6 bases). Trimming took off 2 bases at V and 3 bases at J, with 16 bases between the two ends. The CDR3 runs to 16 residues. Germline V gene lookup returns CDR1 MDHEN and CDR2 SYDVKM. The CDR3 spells CASSLLIGGSEETQYF. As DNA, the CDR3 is TGTGCCAGCAGTTTACTCATCGGGGGATCGGAAGAGACCCAGTACTTC.

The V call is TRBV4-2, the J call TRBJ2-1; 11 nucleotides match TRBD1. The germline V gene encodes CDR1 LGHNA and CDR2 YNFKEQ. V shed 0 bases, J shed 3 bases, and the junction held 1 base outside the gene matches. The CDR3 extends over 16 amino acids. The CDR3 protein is CASSQEGQGVYNEQFF. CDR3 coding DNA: TGTGCCAGCAGCCAAGAGGGACAGGGGGTCTACAATGAGCAGTTCTTC.

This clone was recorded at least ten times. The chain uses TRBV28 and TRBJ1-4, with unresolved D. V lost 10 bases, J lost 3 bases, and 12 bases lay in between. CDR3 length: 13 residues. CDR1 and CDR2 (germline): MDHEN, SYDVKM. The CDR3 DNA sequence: TGTGCCACCCTAGACCGTTCTAATGAAAAACTGTTTTTT. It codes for CATLDRSNEKLFF. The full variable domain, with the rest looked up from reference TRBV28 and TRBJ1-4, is DVKVTQSSRYLVKRTGEKVFLECVQDMDHENMFWYRQDPGLGLRLIYFSYDVKMKEKGDIPEGYSVSREKKERFSLILESASTNQTSMYLCATLDRSNEKLFFGSGTQLSVL.

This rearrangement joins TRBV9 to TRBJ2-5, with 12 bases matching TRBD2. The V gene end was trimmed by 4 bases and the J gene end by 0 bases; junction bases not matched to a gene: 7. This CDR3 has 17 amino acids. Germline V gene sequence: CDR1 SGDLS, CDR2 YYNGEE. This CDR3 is CASSRARTSGDQETQYF. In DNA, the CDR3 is TGTGCCAGCAGCCGGGCCCGGACTAGCGGGGACCAAGAGACCCAGTACTTC.

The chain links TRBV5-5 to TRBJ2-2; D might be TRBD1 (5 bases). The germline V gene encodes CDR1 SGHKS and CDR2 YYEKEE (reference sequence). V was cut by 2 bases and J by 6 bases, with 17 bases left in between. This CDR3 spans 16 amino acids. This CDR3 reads CASSFAGPQTPGELFF. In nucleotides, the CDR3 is TGTGCCAGCAGCTTTGCAGGGCCCCAGACCCCCGGGGAGCTGTTTTTT.

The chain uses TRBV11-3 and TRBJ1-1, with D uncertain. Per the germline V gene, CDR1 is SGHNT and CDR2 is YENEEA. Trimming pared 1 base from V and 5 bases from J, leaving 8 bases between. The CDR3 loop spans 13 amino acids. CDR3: CASSLGMQTEAFF. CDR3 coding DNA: TGTGCCAGCAGCTTAGGAATGCAGACTGAAGCTTTCTTT.